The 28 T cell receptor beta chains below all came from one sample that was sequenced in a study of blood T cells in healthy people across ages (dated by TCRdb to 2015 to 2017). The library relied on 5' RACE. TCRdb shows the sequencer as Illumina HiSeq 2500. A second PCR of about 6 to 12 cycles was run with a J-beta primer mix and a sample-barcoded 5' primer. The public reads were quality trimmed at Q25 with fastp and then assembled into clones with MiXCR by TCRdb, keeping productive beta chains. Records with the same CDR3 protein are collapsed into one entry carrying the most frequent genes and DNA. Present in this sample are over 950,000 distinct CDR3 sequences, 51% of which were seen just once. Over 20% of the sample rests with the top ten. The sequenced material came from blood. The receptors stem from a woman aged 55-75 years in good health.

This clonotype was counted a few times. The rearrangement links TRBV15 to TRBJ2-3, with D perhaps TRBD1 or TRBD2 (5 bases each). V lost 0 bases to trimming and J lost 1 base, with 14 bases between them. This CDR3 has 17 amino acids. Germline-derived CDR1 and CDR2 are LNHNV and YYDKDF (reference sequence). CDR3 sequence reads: CATSRDPQGPGTDTQYF. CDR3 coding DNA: TGTGCCACCAGCAGAGATCCCCAGGGACCGGGCACAGATACGCAGTATTTT.

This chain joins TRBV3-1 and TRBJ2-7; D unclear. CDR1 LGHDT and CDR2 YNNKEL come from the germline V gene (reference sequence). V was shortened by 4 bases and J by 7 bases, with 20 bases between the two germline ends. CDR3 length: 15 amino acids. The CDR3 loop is CASSRGGQANNEQYF. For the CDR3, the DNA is TGTGCCAGCAGCCGAGGTGGTCAAGCCAACAATGAGCAGTACTTC.

The CDR3 DNA is TGTGCCATTACGTTAAGCCCCGGAGGAGCGGGAGATCCTGGGACCCCAGATACGCAGTATTTT. Amino acids: CAITLSPGGAGDPGTPDTQYF. The chain joins TRBV10-3 to TRBJ2-3; 8 nucleotides match TRBD2. The CDR3 runs 21 residues. Germline V gene data show CDR1 as ENHRY and CDR2 as SYGVKD. V gave up 9 bases and J gave up 4 bases; unmatched junction bases: 30.

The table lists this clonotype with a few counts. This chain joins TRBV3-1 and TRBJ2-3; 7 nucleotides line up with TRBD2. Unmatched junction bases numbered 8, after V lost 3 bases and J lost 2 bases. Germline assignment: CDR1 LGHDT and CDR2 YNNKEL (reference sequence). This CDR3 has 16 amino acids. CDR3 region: CASSQGLAVFTDTQYF. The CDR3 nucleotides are TGTGCCAGCAGCCAGGGTCTAGCGGTATTCACAGATACGCAGTATTTT.

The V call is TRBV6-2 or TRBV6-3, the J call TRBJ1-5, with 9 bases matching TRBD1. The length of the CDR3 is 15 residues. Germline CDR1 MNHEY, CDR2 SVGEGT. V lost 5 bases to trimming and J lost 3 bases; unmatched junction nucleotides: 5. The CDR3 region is CASSQTGGTNQPQHF. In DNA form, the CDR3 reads TGTGCCAGCAGTCAAACAGGGGGCACCAATCAGCCCCAGCATTTT.

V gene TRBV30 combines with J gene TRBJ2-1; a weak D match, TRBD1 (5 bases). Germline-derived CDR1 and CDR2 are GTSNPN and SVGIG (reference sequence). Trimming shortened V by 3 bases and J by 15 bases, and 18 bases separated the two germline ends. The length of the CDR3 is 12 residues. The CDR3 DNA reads TGTGCCTGGAGCGTGGTGGGGCGAACCCTGTTCTTC. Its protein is CAWSVVGRTLFF.

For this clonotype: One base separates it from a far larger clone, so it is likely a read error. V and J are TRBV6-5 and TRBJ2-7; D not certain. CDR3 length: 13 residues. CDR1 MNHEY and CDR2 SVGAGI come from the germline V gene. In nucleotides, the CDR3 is TGTGCCGGCAGCCCGGGCCATTCCTACGAGCAGTACTTC. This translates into CAGSPGHSYEQYF.

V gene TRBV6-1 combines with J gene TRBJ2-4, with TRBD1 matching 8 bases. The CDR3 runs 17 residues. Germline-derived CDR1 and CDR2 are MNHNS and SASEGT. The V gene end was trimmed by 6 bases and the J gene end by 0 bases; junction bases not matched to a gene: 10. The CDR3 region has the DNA TGTGCCAGCAGAAGAAGTTGGGACAGGATAGCCAAAAACATTCAGTACTTC. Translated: CASRRSWDRIAKNIQYF.

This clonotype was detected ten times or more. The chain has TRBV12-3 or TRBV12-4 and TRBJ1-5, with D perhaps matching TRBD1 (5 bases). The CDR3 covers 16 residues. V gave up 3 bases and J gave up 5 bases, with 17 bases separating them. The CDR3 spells CASSFSRWGSDQPQHF. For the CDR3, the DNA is TGTGCCAGCAGTTTCTCCCGATGGGGGTCCGATCAGCCCCAGCATTTT.

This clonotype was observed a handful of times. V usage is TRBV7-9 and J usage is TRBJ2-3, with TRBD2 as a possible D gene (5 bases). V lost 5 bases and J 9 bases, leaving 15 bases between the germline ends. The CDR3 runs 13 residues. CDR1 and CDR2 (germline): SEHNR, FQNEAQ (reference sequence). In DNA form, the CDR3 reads TGTGCCAGCAGCACCACCGACTCGGGGACGCAGTATTTT. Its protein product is CASSTTDSGTQYF.

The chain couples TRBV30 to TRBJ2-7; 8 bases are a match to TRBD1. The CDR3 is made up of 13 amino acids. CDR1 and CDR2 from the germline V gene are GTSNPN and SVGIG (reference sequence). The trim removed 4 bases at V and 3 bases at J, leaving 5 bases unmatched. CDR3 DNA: TGTGCCTGGATTGGGGGGACAGGCTACGAGCAGTACTTC. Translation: CAWIGGTGYEQYF.

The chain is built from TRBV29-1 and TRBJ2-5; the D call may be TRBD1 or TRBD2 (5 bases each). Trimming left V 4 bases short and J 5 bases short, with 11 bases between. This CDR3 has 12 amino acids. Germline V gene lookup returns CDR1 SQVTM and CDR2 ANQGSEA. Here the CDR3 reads CSVVGTGETQYF. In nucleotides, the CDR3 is TGCAGCGTTGTTGGGACGGGGGAGACCCAGTACTTC.

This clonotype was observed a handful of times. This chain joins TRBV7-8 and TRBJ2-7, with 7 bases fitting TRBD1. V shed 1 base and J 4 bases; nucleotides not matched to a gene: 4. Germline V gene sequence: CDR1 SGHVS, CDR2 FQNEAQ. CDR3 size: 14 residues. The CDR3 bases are TGTGCCAGCAGCTTAGGGGACAGAGAGTACGAGCAGTACTTC. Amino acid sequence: CASSLGDREYEQYF.

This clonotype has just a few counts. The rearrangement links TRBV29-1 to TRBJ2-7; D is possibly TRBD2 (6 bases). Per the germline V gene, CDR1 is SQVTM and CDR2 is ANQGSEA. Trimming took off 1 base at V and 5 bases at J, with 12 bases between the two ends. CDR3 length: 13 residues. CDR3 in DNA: TGCAGCGTTGAAGCCGGCGGGACCGACGAGCAGTACTTC. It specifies CSVEAGGTDEQYF.

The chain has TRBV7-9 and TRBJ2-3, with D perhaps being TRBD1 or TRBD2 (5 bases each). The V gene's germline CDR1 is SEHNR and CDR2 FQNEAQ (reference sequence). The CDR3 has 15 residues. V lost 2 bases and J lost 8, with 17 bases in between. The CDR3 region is CASSLIRGDGGTQYF. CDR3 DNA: TGTGCCAGCAGCTTAATAAGGGGAGATGGAGGTACGCAGTATTTT.

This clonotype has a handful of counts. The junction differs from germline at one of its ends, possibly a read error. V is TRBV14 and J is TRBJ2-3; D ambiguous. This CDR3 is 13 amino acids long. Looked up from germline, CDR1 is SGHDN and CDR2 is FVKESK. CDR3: CASSQDLGDTQYF. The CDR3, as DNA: TGCGCCAGCAGCCAAGATCTGGGGGATACGCAGTATTTT. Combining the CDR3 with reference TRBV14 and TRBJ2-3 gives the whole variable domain EAGVTQFPSHSVIEKGQTVTLRCDPISGHDNLYWYRRVMGKEIKFLLHFVKESKQDESGMPNNRFLAERTGGTYSTLKVQPAELEDSGVYFCASSQDLGDTQYFGPGTRLTVL.

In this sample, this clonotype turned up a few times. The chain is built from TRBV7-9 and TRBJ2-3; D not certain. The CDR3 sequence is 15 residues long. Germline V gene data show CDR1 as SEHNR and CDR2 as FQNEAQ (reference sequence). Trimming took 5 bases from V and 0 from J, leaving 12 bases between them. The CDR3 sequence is CASSRGPTSTDTQYF. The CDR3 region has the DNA TGTGCCAGCAGCCGCGGACCAACAAGCACAGATACGCAGTATTTT.

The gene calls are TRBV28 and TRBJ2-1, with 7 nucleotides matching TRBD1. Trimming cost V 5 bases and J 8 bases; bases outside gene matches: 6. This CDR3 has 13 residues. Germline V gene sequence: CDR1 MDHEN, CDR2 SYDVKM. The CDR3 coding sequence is TGTGCCAGCAGTGACCGACAGGGCCATGAGCAGTTCTTC. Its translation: CASSDRQGHEQFF.

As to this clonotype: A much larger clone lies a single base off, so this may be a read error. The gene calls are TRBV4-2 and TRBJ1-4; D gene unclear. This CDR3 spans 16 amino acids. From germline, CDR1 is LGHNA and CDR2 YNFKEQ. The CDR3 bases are TGTGCCAACAGCCAAGATACGGAGGCGGCGAATCGAAAACTGTTTTTT. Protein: CANSQDTEAANRKLFF.

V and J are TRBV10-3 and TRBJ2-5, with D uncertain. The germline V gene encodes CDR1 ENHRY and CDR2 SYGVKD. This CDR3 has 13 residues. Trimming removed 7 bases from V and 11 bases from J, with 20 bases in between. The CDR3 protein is CAIIEAANNEQYF. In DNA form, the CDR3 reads TGTGCCATCATCGAGGCTGCAAACAATGAGCAGTACTTC.

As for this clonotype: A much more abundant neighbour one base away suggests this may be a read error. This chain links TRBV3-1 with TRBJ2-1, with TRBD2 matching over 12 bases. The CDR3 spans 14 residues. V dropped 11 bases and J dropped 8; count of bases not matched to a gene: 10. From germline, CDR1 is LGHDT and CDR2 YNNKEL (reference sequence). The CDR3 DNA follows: TGTGCCGGTCAGCTAGCGGGAGGGCTTGATGAGCAGTTCTTC. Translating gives CAGQLAGGLDEQFF.

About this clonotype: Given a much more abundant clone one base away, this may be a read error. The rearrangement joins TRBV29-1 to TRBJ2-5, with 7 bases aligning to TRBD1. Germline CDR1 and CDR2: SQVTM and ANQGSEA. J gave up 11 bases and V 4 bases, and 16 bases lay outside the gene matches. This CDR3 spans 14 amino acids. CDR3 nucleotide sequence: TGCAGCGTTGTGGGACAGCTGGACCGGGGTGAGCAGTACTTC. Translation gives CSVVGQLDRGEQYF.

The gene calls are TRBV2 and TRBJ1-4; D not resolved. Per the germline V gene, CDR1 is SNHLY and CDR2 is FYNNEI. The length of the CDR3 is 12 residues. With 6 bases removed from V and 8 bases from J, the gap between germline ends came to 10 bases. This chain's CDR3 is CASRTVFEKLFF. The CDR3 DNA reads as TGTGCCAGCAGGACGGTTTTCGAAAAACTGTTTTTT.

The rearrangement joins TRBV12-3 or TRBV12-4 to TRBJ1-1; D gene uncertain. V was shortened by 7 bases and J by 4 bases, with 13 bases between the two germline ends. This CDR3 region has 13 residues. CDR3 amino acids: CASTPDGLTEAFF. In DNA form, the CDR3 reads TGTGCCAGCACCCCCGATGGCCTCACTGAAGCTTTCTTT.

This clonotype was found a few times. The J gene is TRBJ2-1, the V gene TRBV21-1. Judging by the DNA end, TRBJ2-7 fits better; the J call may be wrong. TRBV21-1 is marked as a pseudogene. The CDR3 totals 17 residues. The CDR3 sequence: CASSKAKARRSYNEQYF. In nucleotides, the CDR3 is TGTGCCAGCAGCAAAGCCAAGGCGAGACGGTCCTACAATGAGCAGTACTTC.

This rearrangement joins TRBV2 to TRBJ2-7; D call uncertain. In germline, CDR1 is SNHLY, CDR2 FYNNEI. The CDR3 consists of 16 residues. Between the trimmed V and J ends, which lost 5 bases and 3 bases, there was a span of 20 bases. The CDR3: CASSRLSTRPYYEQYF. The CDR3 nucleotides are TGTGCCAGCAGTAGGTTGAGCACGAGACCTTACTACGAGCAGTACTTC.

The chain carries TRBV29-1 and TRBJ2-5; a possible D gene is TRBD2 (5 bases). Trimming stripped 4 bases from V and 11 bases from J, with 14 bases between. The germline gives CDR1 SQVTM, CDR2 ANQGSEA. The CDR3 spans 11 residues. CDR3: CSVAGGGEQYF. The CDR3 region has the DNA TGCAGCGTTGCCGGTGGAGGTGAGCAGTACTTC. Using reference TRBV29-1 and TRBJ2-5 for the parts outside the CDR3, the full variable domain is SAVISQKPSRDICQRGTSLTIQCQVDSQVTMMFWYRQQPGQSLTLIATANQGSEATYESGFVIDKFPISRPNLTFSTLTVSNMSPEDSSIYLCSVAGGGEQYFGPGTRLLVL.

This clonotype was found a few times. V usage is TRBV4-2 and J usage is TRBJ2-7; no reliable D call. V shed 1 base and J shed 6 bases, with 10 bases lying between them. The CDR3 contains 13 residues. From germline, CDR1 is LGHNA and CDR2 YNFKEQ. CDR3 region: CASSQVTLAEQYF. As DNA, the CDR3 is TGTGCCAGCAGCCAAGTTACGTTGGCCGAGCAGTACTTC.